These T cell receptor beta chains were read from a single sample in a study of blood T cell repertoires in COVID-19. Produced via immunoSEQ multiplex PCR; TCRdb's table is partial and in-frame only. There are tens of thousands of clones in the sample; roughly four fifths occur only once, and more than 5.5% lies in the top ten. Sequencing input: peripheral blood. The receptors come from a man aged 50-59 years with active or convalescent COVID-19. CDR3s include the opening cysteine and the closing phenylalanine or tryptophan. The D gene is left open where the match is weak. Rows give clone size only sometimes, using once, few, many, or a class for an expanded clone.

>TRBV27|TRBJ2-3|NA|NA
CASSLRGANADTQYF
TGTGCCAGCAGCTTGCGGGGAGCTAACGCAGATACGCAGTATTTT
>TRBV5-1|TRBJ1-2|NA|TRBD1
CASSNPTGRGNYGYTF
TGCGCCAGCAGCAACCCGACAGGGCGGGGCAACTATGGCTACACCTTC
>TRBV2|TRBJ1-5|once|NA
CASSEVGGVQPQHF
TGTGCCAGCAGTGAAGTAGGGGGGGTGCAGCCCCAGCATTTT
>TRBV4-1|TRBJ1-6|NA|NA
CASSQPGGGNSPLHF
TGCGCCAGCAGCCAACCCGGGGGGGGAAATTCACCCCTCCACTTT
>TRBV6-6|TRBJ1-2|NA|NA
CASSYDRGTNYGYTF
TGTGCCAGCAGTTACGATCGGGGGACTAACTATGGCTACACCTTC
>TRBV7-9|TRBJ2-7|NA|TRBD1
CASSLSVGTGSYEQYF
TGTGCCAGCAGCTTAAGTGTCGGGACAGGGTCCTACGAGCAGTACTTC
>TRBV18|TRBJ2-1|NA|TRBD2
CASSPLLLAGTYNEQFF
TGTGCCAGCTCACCACTACTTCTAGCGGGGACCTACAATGAGCAGTTCTTC
>TRBV10-3|TRBJ1-5|NA|NA
CAISEGQHNQPQHF
TGTGCCATCAGTGAGGGACAGCACAATCAGCCCCAGCATTTT
>TRBV6-4|TRBJ2-1|NA|NA
CANCGSSYNEQFF
TGTGCCAACTGTGGTAGCTCCTACAATGAGCAGTTCTTC
>TRBV28|TRBJ2-5|NA|TRBD2
CASTSGGAQETQYF
TGTGCCAGCACTAGCGGGGGGGCCCAGGAGACCCAGTACTTC
>TRBV28|TRBJ1-1|few|TRBD1
CASSFGQGGTEAFF
TGTGCCAGCAGTTTCGGACAGGGCGGAACTGAAGCTTTCTTT
>TRBV19|TRBJ2-2|NA|TRBD2
CASSVPGLANTGELFF
TGTGCCAGTAGTGTACCGGGACTAGCAAACACCGGGGAGCTGTTTTTT
>TRBV5-4|TRBJ1-1|NA|TRBD1
CASSAGQRNTEAFF
TGTGCCAGCAGCGCGGGACAGCGGAACACTGAAGCTTTCTTT
>TRBV4-1|TRBJ2-5|NA|NA
CASSHTQGRETQYF
TGCGCCAGCAGCCACACACAGGGTCGGGAGACCCAGTACTTC
>TRBV30|TRBJ1-1|NA|TRBD1
CAWRLGQGNTEAFF
TGTGCCTGGAGACTTGGACAGGGCAACACTGAAGCTTTCTTT
>TRBV10-3|TRBJ1-2|NA|NA
CAISESGAGTYGYTF
TGTGCCATCAGTGAGTCAGGCGCAGGGACTTATGGCTACACCTTC
>TRBV5-1|TRBJ2-1|NA|TRBD1
CASSPDRERSYNEQFF
TGCGCCAGCAGCCCCGACAGGGAAAGAAGCTACAATGAGCAGTTCTTC
>TRBV12-5|TRBJ2-2|NA|NA
CASGLVNGARTGELFF
TGTGCTAGTGGTTTGGTAAATGGGGCACGTACCGGGGAGCTGTTTTTT
>TRBV9|TRBJ2-7|NA|TRBD2
CASSPRTSGGPSSYEQYF
TGTGCCAGCAGCCCACGGACTAGCGGGGGGCCAAGCTCCTACGAGCAGTACTTC
>TRBV12-3/TRBV12-4|TRBJ1-1|NA|NA
CASSRTAGTEAFF
TGTGCCAGCAGTCGGACGGCGGGCACTGAAGCTTTCTTT
>TRBV21-1|TRBJ1-2|NA|NA
CASSKAGTGGNGYTF
TGTGCCAGCAGCAAAGCGGGCACCGGGGGAAATGGCTACACCTTC
>TRBV11-2|TRBJ2-2|NA|NA
CASSPDTYTGELFF
TGTGCCAGCAGCCCTGACACCTACACCGGGGAGCTGTTTTTT
>TRBV10-3|TRBJ2-5|NA|NA
CAISEFGEETQYF
TGTGCCATCAGTGAGTTCGGGGAAGAGACCCAGTACTTC
>TRBV6-1|TRBJ1-2|NA|NA
CASSEARTYGWGYTF
TGTGCCAGCAGTGAAGCAAGGACTTATGGCTGGGGCTACACCTTC
>TRBV5-1|TRBJ2-5|once|NA
CASSTRGVQETQYF
TGCGCCAGCAGCACCCGGGGAGTCCAAGAGACCCAGTACTTC
>TRBV4-3|TRBJ2-2|NA|TRBD1
CASSQGLRDRGAGELFF
TGCGCCAGCAGCCAAGGTTTACGGGACAGGGGAGCTGGGGAGCTGTTTTTT
>TRBV5-1|TRBJ2-7|NA|NA
CASSLYSGSYEQYF
TGCGCCAGCAGCTTGTACAGCGGCTCCTACGAGCAGTACTTC
>TRBV6-5|TRBJ2-3|few|TRBD1
CASRRQGDTDTQYF
TGTGCCAGCAGGCGACAGGGTGACACAGATACGCAGTATTTT
>TRBV4-3|TRBJ1-5|few|NA
CASSQDVDSQVPQHF
TGCGCCAGCAGCCAAGATGTTGACAGTCAGGTTCCCCAGCATTTT
>TRBV19|TRBJ1-1|NA|TRBD1
CASSIGPLRDRVVTEAFF
TGTGCCAGTAGTATCGGGCCCCTCCGGGACAGGGTCGTGACTGAAGCTTTCTTT
>TRBV7-8|TRBJ2-7|NA|NA
CASSLALRSSYEQYF
TGTGCCAGCAGCTTAGCGTTGAGGTCCTCCTACGAGCAGTACTTC
>TRBV7-9|TRBJ2-5|NA|TRBD1
CASSLTGGQETQYF
TGTGCCAGCAGCTTAACAGGGGGACAAGAGACCCAGTACTTC
>TRBV13|TRBJ2-3|NA|TRBD1
CASTTNIRRDRDTDTQYF
TGTGCCAGCACCACCAACATCCGCCGGGACAGGGACACAGATACGCAGTATTTT
>TRBV16|TRBJ1-4|NA|TRBD1
CASSSGGAGNEKLFF
TGTGCCAGCAGCTCAGGGGGCGCTGGGAATGAAAAACTGTTTTTT
>TRBV28|TRBJ1-3|NA|NA
CASSPPDSSGNTIYF
TGTGCCAGCAGTCCCCCGGACAGCTCTGGAAACACCATATATTTT
>TRBV7-2|TRBJ1-4|NA|NA
CASSLAGGVGNEKLFF
TGTGCCAGCAGCTTAGCGGGGGGGGTTGGTAATGAAAAACTGTTTTTT
>TRBV19|TRBJ2-3|NA|TRBD1
CASSTDRVGSPHTQYF
TGTGCCAGTAGTACGGACAGGGTAGGGTCCCCACATACGCAGTATTTT
>TRBV6-6|TRBJ1-5|once|TRBD1
CASSYDRTGGNQPQHF
TGTGCCAGCAGTTACGACCGGACAGGGGGCAATCAGCCCCAGCATTTT
>TRBV4-3|TRBJ1-3|NA|TRBD1
CASSQDREAGNTIYF
TGCGCCAGCAGCCAGGACAGGGAAGCTGGAAACACCATATATTTT
>TRBV5-8|TRBJ2-7|NA|TRBD1
CASNNDRAMSYEQYF
TGTGCCAGCAACAACGACAGGGCCATGTCCTACGAGCAGTACTTC
>TRBV10-1|TRBJ1-1|once|NA
CASSGNLNTEAFF
TGCGCCAGCAGCGGGAATTTGAACACTGAAGCTTTCTTT
>TRBV18|TRBJ2-2|NA|TRBD1
CASSGQGTNTGELFF
TGTGCCAGCTCAGGACAGGGAACGAACACCGGGGAGCTGTTTTTT
>TRBV3-1/TRBV3-2|TRBJ1-1|NA|TRBD1
CASSLGQGDTEAFF
TGTGCCAGCAGCTTGGGACAGGGGGACACTGAAGCTTTCTTT
>TRBV7-9|TRBJ1-1|NA|NA
CASSRTGSEAFF
TGTGCCAGCAGCCGGACGGGATCTGAAGCTTTCTTT
>TRBV5-4|TRBJ1-2|few|NA
CASSLVGVSFYGYTF
TGTGCCAGCAGCTTGGTAGGGGTCAGCTTCTATGGCTACACCTTC